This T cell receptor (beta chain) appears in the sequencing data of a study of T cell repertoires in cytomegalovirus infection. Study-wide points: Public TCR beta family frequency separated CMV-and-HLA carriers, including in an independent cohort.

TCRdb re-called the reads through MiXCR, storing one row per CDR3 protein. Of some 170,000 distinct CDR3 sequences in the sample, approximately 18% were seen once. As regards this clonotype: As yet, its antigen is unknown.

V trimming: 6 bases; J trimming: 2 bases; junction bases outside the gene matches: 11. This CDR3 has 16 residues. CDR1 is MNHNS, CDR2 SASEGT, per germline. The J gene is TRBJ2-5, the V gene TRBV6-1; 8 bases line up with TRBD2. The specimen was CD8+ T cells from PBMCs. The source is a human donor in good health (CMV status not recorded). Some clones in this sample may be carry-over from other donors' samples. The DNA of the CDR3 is TGTGCCAGCAGACCGGTTAAGCGGGGGAGACAAGAGACCCAGTACTTC. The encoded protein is CASRPVKRGRQETQYF.